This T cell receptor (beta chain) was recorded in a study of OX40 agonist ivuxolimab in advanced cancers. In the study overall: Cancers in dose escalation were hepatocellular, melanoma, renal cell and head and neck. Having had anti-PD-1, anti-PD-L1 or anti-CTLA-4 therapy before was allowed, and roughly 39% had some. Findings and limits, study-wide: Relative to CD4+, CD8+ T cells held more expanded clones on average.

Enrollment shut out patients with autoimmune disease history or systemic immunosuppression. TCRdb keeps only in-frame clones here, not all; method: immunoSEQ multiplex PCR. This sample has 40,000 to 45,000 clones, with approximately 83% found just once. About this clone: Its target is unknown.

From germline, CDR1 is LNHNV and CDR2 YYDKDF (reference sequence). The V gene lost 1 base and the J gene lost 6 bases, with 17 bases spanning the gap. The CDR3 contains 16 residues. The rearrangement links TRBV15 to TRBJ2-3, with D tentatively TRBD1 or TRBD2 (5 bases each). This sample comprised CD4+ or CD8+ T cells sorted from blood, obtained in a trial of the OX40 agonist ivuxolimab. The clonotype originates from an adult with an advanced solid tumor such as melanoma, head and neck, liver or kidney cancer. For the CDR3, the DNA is TGTGCCACCAGCAGAGTTCGGCGGCAGGGAGAGGATACGCAGTATTTT. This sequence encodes CATSRVRRQGEDTQYF. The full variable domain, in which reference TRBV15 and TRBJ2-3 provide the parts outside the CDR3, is DAMVIQNPRYQVTQFGKPVTLSCSQTLNHNVMYWYQQKSSQAPKLLFHYYDKDFNNEADTPDNFQSRRPNTSFCFLDIRSPGLGDTAMYLCATSRVRRQGEDTQYFGPGTRLTVL.